This T cell receptor beta chain emerged from a study of T-cell reconstitution after alpha-beta-depleted transplantation in children. Findings and caveats of the study: Surviving recipient T cells and thymic progenitors accounted for the high day-60 TCRbeta diversity observed in some patients. Several hundred expanded graft clones reportedly supplied alpha-beta T cells about two months after transplant.

Unique molecular identifiers tagged the TCRbeta library. TCRdb recomputed calls from the PCR reads with MiXCR, one row per CDR3 protein. The table shows 65,000 to 85,000 distinct CDR3 sequences, with roughly 11% occurring only once. This clonotype was detected ten times or more. Its matching antigen is unknown. In germline, CDR1 is DFQATT, CDR2 SNEGSKA (reference sequence). The CDR3 consists of 15 residues. Trimming shortened V by 2 bases and J by 4 bases, and 12 bases separated the two germline ends. This receptor was taken from a boy between 10 and 17 years old with acute myeloid leukemia, due to receive a stem cell transplant. This chain connects TRBV20-1 to TRBJ2-6; D possibly corresponds to TRBD1 (5 bases). The sequencing here drew on PBMCs, taken before TCRalphabeta/CD19-depleted stem cell transplant. CDR3 sequence (DNA): TGCAGTGCTAGAAGGGATGGGGCCGGGGCCAACGTCCTGACTTTC. Translated, it gives CSARRDGAGANVLTF.